These 8 T cell receptor beta chains share one sample of origin, sequenced in a study of T cell responses to AZD1222 COVID-19 vaccine. Libraries were prepared by immunoSEQ multiplex PCR; TCRdb keeps only in-frame clonotypes and omits some of them. The repertoire includes about 120,000 clones, 70% to 90% of them detected once, and about 10% sits in the top ten. The sample here was peripheral blood, taken on day 0 of AZD1222 vaccination. The receptor source for this set is an adult in good health.

The genes are TRBV3-1 (or the pseudogene TRBV3-2) and TRBJ1-3, with D possibly TRBD1 on 5 matching bases. The CDR3 is 15 residues long. Trimming cost V 0 bases and J 0 bases, with 6 bases left between them. The germline V gene encodes CDR1 LGHDT and CDR2 YNNKEL (reference sequence). The CDR3 here is CASSQDRDSGNTIYF. In nucleotides, the CDR3 is TGTGCCAGCAGCCAAGACAGGGACTCTGGAAACACCATATATTTT.

This clone came up a few times. The chain links TRBV2 to TRBJ2-2; 10 positions match TRBD2. V lost 6 bases and J lost 1; bases outside the gene matches: 2. Germline CDR1 reads SNHLY; CDR2 reads FYNNEI. This CDR3 is built from 15 residues. CDR3 bases: TGTGCCAGCAGAGGACTAGCGGTGAACACCGGGGAGCTGTTTTTT. Translated, it gives CASRGLAVNTGELFF.

This chain connects TRBV28 to TRBJ1-5; 10 positions match TRBD1. CDR1 MDHEN and CDR2 SYDVKM come from the germline V gene. Germline trimming cut 5 bases from V and 4 bases from J; bases unmatched to any gene: 11. CDR3 length equals 17 residues. Here the CDR3 reads CASSRLLGQGGNQPQHF. In nucleotides, the CDR3 is TGTGCCAGCAGTCGCCTTCTCGGACAGGGGGGTAATCAGCCCCAGCATTTT.

J is TRBJ2-7 and V is TRBV30, with 11 bases aligning to TRBD1. V gave up 2 bases and J gave up 6 bases; unmatched junction bases: 3. This CDR3 has 13 amino acids. Germline V gene sequence: CDR1 GTSNPN, CDR2 SVGIG (reference sequence). CDR3 region: CAWSRGQGGEQYF. CDR3 nucleotide sequence: TGTGCCTGGAGTCGGGGACAGGGGGGCGAGCAGTACTTC. Together with reference TRBV30 and TRBJ2-7, the CDR3 gives the full variable domain: SQTIHQWPATLVQPVGSPLSLECTVEGTSNPNLYWYRQAAGRGLQLLFYSVGIGQISSEVPQNLSASRPQDRQFILSSKKLLLSDSGFYLCAWSRGQGGEQYFGPGTRLTVT.

The J gene is TRBJ2-7, the V gene TRBV29-1; 7 positions match TRBD2. Germline assignment: CDR1 SQVTM and CDR2 ANQGSEA. After removal of 6 bases from V and 0 bases from J, the junction contained 11 bases not matched to a gene. The CDR3 has 15 residues. The CDR3 DNA is TGCAGCGTCGGCGGAGGGCTAGCGGTCTCCTACGAGCAGTACTTC. Protein: CSVGGGLAVSYEQYF.

Here the CDR3 DNA reads TGCGCCAGCAGCCGGACAGGGGACTATGGCTACACCTTC. It specifies CASSRTGDYGYTF. The chain combines TRBV4-1 with TRBJ1-2, with 9 bases that match TRBD1. V trimming: 4 bases; J trimming: 3 bases; junction bases outside the gene matches: 0. Germline V gives CDR1 MGHRA, CDR2 YSYEKL. This CDR3 has 13 amino acids.

This chain joins TRBV5-1 and TRBJ2-2; 13 bases are a match to TRBD2. V lost 4 bases and J lost 0; bases outside the gene matches: 6. CDR1 SGHRS and CDR2 YFSETQ come from the germline V gene. The CDR3 is 18 amino acids. The CDR3 DNA reads as TGCGCCAGCAGCCCGGGGACTAGCGGGGTTACGAACACCGGGGAGCTGTTTTTT. Its translation: CASSPGTSGVTNTGELFF.

This sequence joins TRBV11-2 and TRBJ2-1; 8 bases are shared with TRBD2. The CDR3 sequence is 18 residues long. J gave up 7 bases and V 5 bases, and 19 bases lay outside the gene matches. CDR1 and CDR2 (germline): SGHAT, FQNNGV. The CDR3 bases are TGTGCCAGCAGCCCTCGGGGTCGGGGTAGCGGGGCGGGGAATGAGCAGTTCTTC. It specifies CASSPRGRGSGAGNEQFF.